This T cell receptor (beta chain) is drawn from a study of blood T cell repertoires in COVID-19. Germline CDR1 is SGHAT and CDR2 is FQDESV (reference sequence). V gave up 1 base and J gave up 6 bases; unmatched junction bases: 8. CDR3 length: 16 amino acids. Profiled with immunoSEQ multiplex PCR; TCRdb holds only in-frame clones, not every one. The profile shows about 250,000 clones, about 86% of them singletons. This clone came up once. This chain links TRBV11-1 with TRBJ2-2; the match to TRBD2 covers 7 bases. The sequencing input was PBMCs or T cells enriched from blood (not recorded which). This TCR was recovered from a middle-aged man who had recovered from COVID-19. The CDR3 sequence is CASSLGVGSGPGELFF. CDR3 coding DNA: TGTGCCAGCAGCTTAGGGGTTGGTAGCGGGCCCGGGGAGCTGTTTTTT.